This paragraph covers one TCR beta chain sequence. Using immunoSEQ multiplex PCR, the repertoire was profiled, and TCRdb retains in-frame clones only, with some absent. The table has fewer than 250,000 clones, 80% seen once. These data originate in a study of blood T cell repertoires in COVID-19. Germline V gives CDR1 SGHRS, CDR2 YFSETQ. V shed 2 bases and J 4 bases; nucleotides not matched to a gene: 17. The CDR3 covers 20 residues. Sequencing used peripheral blood. This chain links TRBV5-1 with TRBJ2-1, with 11 positions matching TRBD2. This clonotype was sampled from a man in his fifties or sixties with acute or convalescent COVID-19. The DNA for the CDR3 is TGCGCCAGCAGCTTCGCGACCGTGGGACAGCCTAGCGGGAGGTACAATGAGCAGTTCTTC. It encodes CASSFATVGQPSGRYNEQFF.